These T cell receptor beta chains were read from a single sample in a study of cytomegalovirus exposure and HLA in healthy donors. TCRdb's table, derived via immunoSEQ multiplex PCR, lists solely in-frame clones and lacks some. Found here are roughly 120,000 clones, roughly 90% of them singletons; the top ten hold more than 2%. Input material: PBMCs. The receptors come from a woman between 18 and 29 years old in good health and CMV-seronegative. Both conserved end residues are trimmed from each CDR3. Some rows mark clone size as missing; the rest say once, few, many or name a class of expanded clone.

V gene,clone size,CDR3 protein
TRBV6-5,NA,ASSYRGSGQVNEQF
TRBV5-4,NA,ASSFTSLGTDTQY
TRBV7-2,once,ASSLMTETYEQY
TRBV9,NA,ASSARLTNEKLF
TRBV6-6,NA,ASSQGDTEAF
TRBV7-9,NA,ASSLPSGGESAQY
TRBV7-2,NA,ASSLAEGKQY
TRBV6-1,NA,ASSELYNSPLH
TRBV5-1,NA,ASSGLAEETQY
TRBV7-8,NA,ASSLVGAGSDEQY
TRBV29-1,NA,SVVRDEQF
TRBV10-3,once,AISATGSSYEQY
TRBV30,NA,AWSIQQGTEAF
TRBV30,NA,AWSPNAIDGTENTEAF
TRBV6-5,NA,ASGRQGRNTEAF
TRBV7-2,NA,ASSLVRVEQPQH
TRBV28,NA,ASSPAGTGGYEQY
TRBV6-5,NA,ASSYERGGLEQF
TRBV5-4,NA,ASSLDSTSYEQY
TRBV27,NA,ASSPWQGSGELF
TRBV10-3,NA,AISEPGQASYEQY
TRBV7-9,NA,ASRSPGTSGGLGTQY
TRBV4-1,NA,ATRGTVLATNEKLF
TRBV18,NA,ASSQDSIYGYT
TRBV28,NA,ASRRRQTSSYNEQF
TRBV5-6,NA,ASSPGEGRLDGYT
TRBV18,NA,ASSLWPGQGFIHGYT
TRBV30,NA,AWSAPKSRRHQGGAF
TRBV7-2,NA,ASSTRLAGVVTGELF
TRBV4-3,NA,ASSQGSSGQETQY
TRBV18,NA,ASSPSSGNTEAF
TRBV9,NA,ASSYSTETEAF
TRBV6-1,NA,ASSRSIVGGEKLF
TRBV11-1,once,ASSLGDNSYEQY
TRBV15,NA,ATSREGRTGGRGETQY
TRBV6-6,NA,ASSGDSFPNNYGYT
TRBV4-2,once,ASSQVGGGARSNYGYT
TRBV9,NA,ASSVEGTGAYEQY
TRBV2,once,ATPGQSTDTQY
TRBV4-3,NA,ASSQAPTGSGNTIY
TRBV5-4,NA,ASSPRQSSYEQY
TRBV7-2,once,ASSLGTSGLSYEQY
TRBV18,NA,ASSQSSGTYGDQPQH
TRBV11-2,NA,ASSLLQGGVWEQF
TRBV7-6,NA,ASSLGGDGAYNEQF
TRBV15,NA,ATSRVGRAGNTIY
TRBV6-5,NA,ASSPIRDRGLELF
TRBV29-1,NA,SVELYASLGQDYGYT
TRBV18,NA,ASSPSSIPSEQY
TRBV30,few,AWSLGQARRDEQY